This T cell receptor beta chain was retrieved from a study of identical twins. Per the germline V gene, CDR1 is SGHAT and CDR2 is FQDESV (reference sequence). The germline V and J ends were trimmed by 3 bases and 9 bases, with 15 bases remaining between them. The CDR3 consists of 14 residues. Template switching (which added a universal primer site) was used, and cDNA carried unique molecular identifiers. TCRdb re-called the 5' RACE reads through MiXCR, storing one row per CDR3 protein. The sample carries about 500,000 distinct CDR3 sequences, over 11% recorded once. Notes on the study in general: The study reached conclusions through statistical analysis that was cross-sectional, not following the same donors.

Concerning this clonotype: What it recognizes is unknown.

This same sample was also part of a study on yellow fever vaccine responses in identical twins.

Specimen: CD4+ T cells sorted from blood. This TCR came from a woman between 18 and 29 years old in good health. The V and J genes are TRBV11-1 and TRBJ2-1; possible D gene TRBD2, 6 bases. CDR3 bases: TGTGCCAGCAGCTTTCGCGGGCTCGGGGGTGAGCAGTTCTTC. It translates to CASSFRGLGGEQFF.